This T cell receptor beta chain appears in the sequencing data of a study of blood T cell repertoires in COVID-19. Study overall: Acute and convalescent COVID-19 samples came from the United States, Italy and Spain. Sources were T cells, B-cell-depleted T cells, or PBMCs; the material itself was cDNA or gDNA.

Authors' processing steps: Using reference gene primer amplification, nucleated cell counts were estimated. Sequenced by immunoSEQ multiplex PCR; TCRdb stores in-frame clones only, minus some. For V, J and clone size, that table is used; D and trimming come from the DNA. The sample has approximately 150,000 clones; about 85% are singletons. The CDR3 length is 12 residues. Trimming took off 6 bases at V and 6 bases at J, with 11 bases between the two ends. Germline CDR1 LGHDT, CDR2 YNNKEL (reference sequence). The specimen sequenced was peripheral blood. This sequence originates from a man in his forties with acute or convalescent COVID-19. The chain carries TRBV3-1 (or the pseudogene TRBV3-2) and TRBJ1-1; D gene uncertain. The CDR3 DNA follows: TGTGCCAGCAGTCCCCTTAATTCTGAAGCTTTCTTT. This codes for CASSPLNSEAFF.